Listed here is a single TCR beta chain. Its antigen is not identified. These data belong to a study of vaccination and CD4 T cells after COVID-19. Study-wide background: Post-vaccine sample collection happened at a median of approximately 79 days after dose two, ranging 14 to 241. In culture, cells were exposed to overlapping spike peptides from SARS-CoV-2, HCoV-NL63, HCoV-OC43 and HCoV-229E.

Regarding treatment: approximately 11-day PBMC culture with coronavirus spike peptide pools or control peptides (ViraFEST assay). TCRs were sequenced by ViraFEST after antigen-specific T cells had been expanded with peptide pools. Wells that each held roughly 2 million PBMCs were cultured with 8 to 10 IU/ml IL-2 and approximately 10 ug/ml peptide pools. Once obtained from cultured CD4+ T cells, the DNA was sequenced using the Oncomine TCR Beta short-read assay. TCRdb reanalysed the PCR reads using MiXCR and keeps one entry per CDR3 protein. Among roughly 22,000 distinct CDR3 sequences listed, 62% were seen once. Trimming removed 1 base from V and 3 bases from J, with 9 bases in between. The V gene's germline CDR1 is KGHDR and CDR2 SFDVKD. CDR3 size: 14 residues.

Sequencing was carried out using CD4+ T cells from blood, cultured in vitro. The TCR was taken from a human donor who had recovered from COVID-19. The chain recombines TRBV24-1 with TRBJ2-7; D call uncertain. The CDR3 nucleotides read TGTGCCACCAGTGATTTCAGGTCCAGCTACGAGCAGTACTTC. Translated: CATSDFRSSYEQYF.